The source of this T cell receptor (beta chain) is a study of blood T cell repertoires in COVID-19. Study-wide context: PBMCs, B-cell-depleted T cells, or T cells provided the cDNA or gDNA that made up the material.

In the source study's methods: Amplification of reference gene primers was used by the study to estimate nucleated cell counts. Only in-frame clones appear in the TCRdb table, and some are missing; sequencing was by immunoSEQ multiplex PCR. That table furnishes V, J and clone size, whereas the DNA furnished D and trimming. The data hold about 260,000 clones, with more than 80% observed a single time. The CDR3 consists of 14 residues. V was pared by 8 bases and J by 4 bases, with 16 bases between. Germline V gene data show CDR1 as MNHNY and CDR2 as SVGAGI (reference sequence). The sample taken for sequencing was peripheral blood. This chain links TRBV6-6 with TRBJ2-3; tentative D call: TRBD1 (6 bases). This TCR came from a woman in her 40s with acute or convalescent COVID-19. Here the CDR3 DNA reads TGTGCCAGCCTAGGGCTAGGGACACCAGATACGCAGTATTTT. Translated: CASLGLGTPDTQYF.